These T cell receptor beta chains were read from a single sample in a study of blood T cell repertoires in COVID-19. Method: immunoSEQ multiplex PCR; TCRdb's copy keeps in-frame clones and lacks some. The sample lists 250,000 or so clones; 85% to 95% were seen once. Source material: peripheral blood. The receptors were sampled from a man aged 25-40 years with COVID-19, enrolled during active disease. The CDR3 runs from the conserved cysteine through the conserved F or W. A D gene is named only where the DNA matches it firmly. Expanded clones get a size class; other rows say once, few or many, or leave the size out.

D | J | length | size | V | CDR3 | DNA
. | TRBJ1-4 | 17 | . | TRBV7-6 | CASSSGTGWDTNEKLFF | TGTGCCAGCAGCTCAGGAACGGGGTGGGATACTAATGAAAAACTGTTTTTT
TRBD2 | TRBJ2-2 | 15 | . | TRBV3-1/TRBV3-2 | CASSPGLASTGELFF | TGTGCCAGCAGCCCGGGACTAGCAAGCACCGGGGAGCTGTTTTTT
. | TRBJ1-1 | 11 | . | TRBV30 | CACLQGTEAFF | TGTGCCTGCTTACAGGGCACTGAAGCTTTCTTT
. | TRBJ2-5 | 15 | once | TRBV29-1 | CSVVPFAGTPETQYF | TGCAGCGTTGTCCCTTTTGCGGGGACCCCAGAGACCCAGTACTTC
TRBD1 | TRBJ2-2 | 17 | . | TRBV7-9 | CASSFRDRGPGAGELFF | TGTGCCAGCAGCTTCCGGGACAGGGGGCCAGGCGCCGGGGAGCTGTTTTTT
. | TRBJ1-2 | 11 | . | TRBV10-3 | CAIRSEGGYTF | TGTGCCATCAGGAGCGAGGGCGGCTACACCTTC
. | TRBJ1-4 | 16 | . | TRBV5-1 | CASSLGAQGAHEKLFF | TGCGCCAGCAGCTTGGGAGCACAGGGAGCTCATGAAAAACTGTTTTTT
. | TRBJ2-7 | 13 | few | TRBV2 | CASSEGLVHEQYF | TGTGCCAGCAGTGAGGGGCTAGTCCACGAGCAGTACTTC
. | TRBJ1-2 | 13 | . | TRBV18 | CASSPPTTYGYTF | TGTGCCAGCTCACCTCCGACAACCTATGGCTACACCTTC
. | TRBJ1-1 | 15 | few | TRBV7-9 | CASSLPGKDGTEAFF | TGTGCCAGCAGCTTACCAGGGAAAGACGGCACTGAAGCTTTCTTT
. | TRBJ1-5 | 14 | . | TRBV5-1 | CASSPGQSNQPQHF | TGCGCCAGCTCCCCTGGACAGTCCAATCAGCCCCAGCATTTT